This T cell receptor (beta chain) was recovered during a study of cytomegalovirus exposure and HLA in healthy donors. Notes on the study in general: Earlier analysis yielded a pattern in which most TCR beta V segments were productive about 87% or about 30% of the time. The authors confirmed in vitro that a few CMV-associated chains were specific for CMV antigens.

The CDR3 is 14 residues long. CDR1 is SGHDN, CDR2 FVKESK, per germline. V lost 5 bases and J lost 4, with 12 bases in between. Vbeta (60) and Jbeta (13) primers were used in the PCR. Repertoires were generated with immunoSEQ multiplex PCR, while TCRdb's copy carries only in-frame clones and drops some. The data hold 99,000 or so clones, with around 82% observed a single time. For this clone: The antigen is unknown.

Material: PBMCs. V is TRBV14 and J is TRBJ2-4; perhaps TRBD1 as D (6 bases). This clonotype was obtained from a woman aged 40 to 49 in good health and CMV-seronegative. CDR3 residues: CASSYRDKKNIQYF. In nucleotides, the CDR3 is TGTGCCAGCAGCTACCGGGACAAAAAAAACATTCAGTACTTC. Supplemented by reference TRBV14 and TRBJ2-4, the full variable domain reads EAGVTQFPSHSVIEKGQTVTLRCDPISGHDNLYWYRRVMGKEIKFLLHFVKESKQDESGMPNNRFLAERTGGTYSTLKVQPAELEDSGVYFCASSYRDKKNIQYFGAGTRLSVL.